The 18 T cell receptor beta chains below were found in one sample sequenced in a study of post-analysis software for immune sequencing data. Unique-molecular-identifier-tagged TCR beta cDNA libraries were used. TCRdb re-derived calls from the PCR reads in MiXCR, one entry per CDR3 protein. The sample holds roughly 730,000 distinct CDR3 sequences, roughly 29% seen once. Findings of the study overall: In patients, about five TRBV segments were more frequent than in controls, with TRBV5-6, TRBV5-1 and TRBV20-1 among them.

These TCRs are of unknown antigen specificity. The sequenced material came from blood. The receptors come from a girl aged 5-17 years with multiple sclerosis.

This clonotype was seen only a few times. The gene calls are TRBV28 and TRBJ2-1, with 8 bases lining up with TRBD2. The germline gives CDR1 MDHEN, CDR2 SYDVKM. The ends lost 10 bases at V and 7 bases at J; junction bases unmatched: 18. This CDR3 has 16 residues. In nucleotides, the CDR3 is TGTGCCACACGAAGCGGGAGTACCTTCTATCTAAATGAGCAGTTCTTC. Its protein is CATRSGSTFYLNEQFF. The whole variable domain, remainder taken from reference TRBV28 and TRBJ2-1, is DVKVTQSSRYLVKRTGEKVFLECVQDMDHENMFWYRQDPGLGLRLIYFSYDVKMKEKGDIPEGYSVSREKKERFSLILESASTNQTSMYLCATRSGSTFYLNEQFFGPGTRLTVL.

This clonotype has just a few counts. The chain employs TRBV7-2 and TRBJ2-7; no clear D gene. This CDR3 contains 14 residues. The V end was cut by 1 base, the J end by 2 bases, with 9 bases between. The germline V gene encodes CDR1 SGHTA and CDR2 FQGNSA. The CDR3 DNA reads as TGTGCCAGCAGCTTAGTCTTGGGGACCTACGAGCAGTACTTC. Translating it yields CASSLVLGTYEQYF.

This clonotype was counted a few times. The rearrangement links TRBV14 to TRBJ2-1, with unresolved D. V was shortened by 4 bases and J by 0 bases, with 10 bases between the two germline ends. CDR3 length: 15 amino acids. Per germline, CDR1 SGHDN and CDR2 FVKESK. CDR3 bases: TGTGCCAGCAGCCTTCAATCTCTCTCCTACAATGAGCAGTTCTTC. This codes for CASSLQSLSYNEQFF.

The genes are TRBV3-1 and TRBJ2-7; D may be TRBD2 (5 bases). Between the trimmed V and J ends, which lost 0 bases and 2 bases, there was a span of 20 bases. Germline V lookup: CDR1 LGHDT, CDR2 YNNKEL (reference sequence). CDR3 length equals 18 residues. The CDR3 DNA follows: TGTGCCAGCAGCCAAGATAGGACCTTGCGGGCAACACCCTACGAGCAGTACTTC. Translated: CASSQDRTLRATPYEQYF.

The chain carries TRBV5-1 and TRBJ1-1; 8 bases align to TRBD1. Per the germline V gene, CDR1 is SGHRS and CDR2 is YFSETQ. The trim removed 7 bases at V and 5 bases at J, leaving 19 bases unmatched. CDR3 length: 17 amino acids. This CDR3 reads CASRKGAGGAVWTEAFF. CDR3 nucleotides: TGCGCCAGCCGGAAAGGGGCAGGGGGCGCGGTATGGACTGAAGCTTTCTTT.

This clonotype appeared a single time. The chain carries TRBV21-1 and TRBJ2-5; the D call of TRBD1 is as the table states it, not checked on the DNA. TRBV21-1 is termed a pseudogene. The CDR3 runs to 20 residues. Here the CDR3 reads CASSKVDKAGAPVAQETQYF. CDR3 sequence (DNA): TGTGCCAGCAGCAAAGTTGATAAGGCAGGGGCCCCGGTCGCCCAAGAGACCCAGTACTTC.

The chain couples TRBV12-3 or TRBV12-4 to TRBJ2-5, with a tentative D call TRBD2 (5 bases). The CDR3 has 12 residues. Trimming cost V 7 bases and J 6 bases, with 12 bases left between them. The CDR3 DNA reads TGTGCCAGCACCACCGGGGATAAGACCCAGTACTTC. Its protein is CASTTGDKTQYF.

This clonotype was observed a handful of times. This chain links TRBV6-5 with TRBJ2-1; D ambiguous. Germline V gene lookup returns CDR1 MNHEY and CDR2 SVGAGI. CDR3 length equals 11 residues. Deletions cut 7 bases from V and 10 bases from J, with 11 bases between. CDR3 DNA sequence: TGTGCCAGCAAAACCTCTCAGGAGCAGTTCTTC. It yields the protein CASKTSQEQFF.

This clonotype showed up just a few times. This sequence joins TRBV27 and TRBJ1-4; D possibly corresponds to TRBD1 (5 bases). The length of the CDR3 is 16 residues. Germline values: CDR1 MNHEY, CDR2 SMNVEV (reference sequence). The V end lost 5 bases, the J end lost 8 bases, and 21 bases lay between the germline ends. The CDR3 region is CASSARTRLWDEKLFF. CDR3 coding DNA: TGTGCCAGCAGTGCCCGGACCAGGCTCTGGGACGAAAAACTGTTTTTT.

This clonotype was observed a handful of times. V and J are TRBV28 and TRBJ2-5; D gene ambiguous. V dropped 6 bases and J dropped 1 base, with 12 bases sitting between them. The germline CDR1 and CDR2 sequences are MDHEN and SYDVKM. This CDR3 spans 14 amino acids. The CDR3 DNA reads TGTGCCAGCAGCCGCGTTGGGTTCCAAGAGACCCAGTACTTC. It encodes CASSRVGFQETQYF.

This chain uses TRBV6-6 with TRBJ1-5; D is possibly TRBD1 (6 bases). Trimming took 7 bases from V and 0 from J, leaving 25 bases between them. This CDR3 spans 19 amino acids. In germline, CDR1 is MNHNY, CDR2 SVGAGI (reference sequence). CDR3 residues: CASNPRGGAEPISNQPQHF. The CDR3, as DNA: TGTGCCAGCAACCCTAGGGGGGGGGCCGAACCTATTAGCAATCAGCCCCAGCATTTT.

With respect to this clonotype: Because the CDR3 is missing its conserved closing phenylalanine or tryptophan, this is likely a read error. The chain is built from TRBV5-1 and TRBJ1-1; a weak D match, TRBD1 (6 bases). The CDR3 sequence is 15 residues long. V lost 3 bases and J lost 5, with 17 bases in between. Per the germline V gene, CDR1 is SGHRS and CDR2 is YFSETQ. The CDR3 DNA is TGCGCCAGCAGCTGGAACGGCCCAGGGGCGACTGAAGCTTTCTCT. Residues: CASSWNGPGATEAFS.

J is TRBJ2-1 and V is TRBV24-1; 12 positions agree with TRBD2. The ends lost 5 bases at V and 3 bases at J; junction bases unmatched: 10. This CDR3 is 18 amino acids long. The germline V gene encodes CDR1 KGHDR and CDR2 SFDVKD. This CDR3 is CATSGPSGGVFFYNEQFF. The CDR3 nucleotides are TGTGCCACCAGTGGCCCTAGCGGGGGGGTATTTTTCTACAATGAGCAGTTCTTC.

The chain carries TRBV20-1 and TRBJ2-7; 7 bases match TRBD1. The J call is uncertain, as TRBJ2-5 better fits the DNA end. Germline V gene lookup returns CDR1 DFQATT and CDR2 SNEGSKA (reference sequence). This CDR3 comprises 13 residues. The CDR3 DNA reads TGCAGTGTCAAGGACAGGTCTGAGGGGACCCAGTACTTC. Protein: CSVKDRSEGTQYF.

The chain combines TRBV20-1 with TRBJ2-7, with a tentative D call TRBD2 (6 bases). V was clipped by 6 bases and J by 4 bases, with 16 bases between them. Germline CDR1 and CDR2: DFQATT and SNEGSKA (reference sequence). This CDR3 region has 13 residues. Written as DNA, the CDR3 is TGCAGTGCCTACTTGGGACTTAAATACGAGCAGTACTTC. Protein product: CSAYLGLKYEQYF.

The chain combines TRBV7-2 with TRBJ2-1; D perhaps matches TRBD1 (6 bases). Trimming removed 5 bases from V and 0 bases from J, with 17 bases in between. In germline, CDR1 is SGHTA, CDR2 FQGNSA. The CDR3 has 17 amino acids. Here the CDR3 DNA reads TGTGCCAGCAGCCAACGCTCGGACAGTCTCTCCTACAATGAGCAGTTCTTC. Translation gives CASSQRSDSLSYNEQFF.

CDR3 in amino acids: CSAPPRAGAPYEQYF. The CDR3 DNA reads as TGCAGTGCCCCTCCTAGGGCGGGGGCTCCCTACGAGCAGTACTTC. The chain uses TRBV20-1 and TRBJ2-7; a weak D match, TRBD2 (7 bases). CDR3 length equals 15 residues. Germline V gene data show CDR1 as DFQATT and CDR2 as SNEGSKA (reference sequence). The V gene lost 6 bases and the J gene lost 2 bases, with 20 bases spanning the gap.

This clonotype was detected a few times. The CDR3 coding sequence is TGTGCCAGCAGAGTAGCGGGAAATGCCTACAATGAGCAGTACTTC. Translating gives CASRVAGNAYNEQYF. The V and J genes are TRBV7-9 and TRBJ2-1; TRBD2 agrees at 8 bases. The J call is uncertain, as TRBJ2-7 better fits the DNA end. Germline V lookup: CDR1 SEHNR, CDR2 FQNEAQ (reference sequence). This CDR3 spans 15 amino acids.